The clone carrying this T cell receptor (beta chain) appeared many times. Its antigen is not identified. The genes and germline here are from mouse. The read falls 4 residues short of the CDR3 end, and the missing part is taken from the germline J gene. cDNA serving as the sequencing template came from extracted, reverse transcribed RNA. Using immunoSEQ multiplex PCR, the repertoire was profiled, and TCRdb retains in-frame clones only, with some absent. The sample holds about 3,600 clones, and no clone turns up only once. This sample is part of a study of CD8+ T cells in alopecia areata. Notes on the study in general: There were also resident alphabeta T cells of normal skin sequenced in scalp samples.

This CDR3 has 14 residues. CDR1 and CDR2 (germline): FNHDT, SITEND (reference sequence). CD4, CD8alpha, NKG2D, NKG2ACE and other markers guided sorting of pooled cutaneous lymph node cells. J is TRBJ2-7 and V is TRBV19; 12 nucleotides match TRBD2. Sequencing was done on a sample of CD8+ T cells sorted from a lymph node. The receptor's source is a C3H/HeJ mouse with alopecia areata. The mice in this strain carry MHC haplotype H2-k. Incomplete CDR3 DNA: TGTGCCAGCAGAGCCGGGACTGGGGGGTAT. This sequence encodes CASRAGTGGY. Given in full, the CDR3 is CASRAGTGGYEQYF.